This T cell receptor beta chain was sequenced in a study of T-cell reconstitution after alpha-beta-depleted transplantation in children. It was with unique molecular identifiers that the TCRbeta library was prepared. TCRdb reprocessed the PCR reads with MiXCR, giving one entry per CDR3 protein. This table holds over 200,000 distinct CDR3 sequences, approximately 10% found once. Study conclusions and caveats: Expanded clones from the graft, numbering several hundred, reportedly supplied alpha-beta T cells about two months after transplant. The origin of high day-60 TCRbeta diversity in some patients lay in surviving recipient T cells and thymic progenitors. The main origin of T-cell counts and diversity one year after transplant was newly produced T cells.

This clonotype was picked up many times. The antigen is undetermined. The V gene's germline CDR1 is KGHDR and CDR2 SFDVKD. CDR3 length: 14 amino acids. Trimming removed 5 bases at V and 0 bases at J, with 9 bases between. Sequenced material: PBMCs, taken before TCRalphabeta/CD19-depleted stem cell transplant. The chain joins TRBV24-1 to TRBJ2-5; D uncertain. The source of this sequence is a child younger than two with acute myeloid leukemia, due to receive a stem cell transplant. The CDR3 loop reads CATSGGDHQETQYF. In DNA, the CDR3 is TGTGCCACCAGTGGCGGAGACCACCAAGAGACCCAGTACTTC.